This T cell receptor (beta chain) is from a study of T cell responses to AZD1222 COVID-19 vaccine. Trimming cost V 1 base and J 5 bases, with 11 bases left between them. Germline V gene data show CDR1 as SGHRS and CDR2 as YFSETQ. This CDR3 has 14 amino acids. Sequencing was performed with immunoSEQ multiplex PCR; in TCRdb, only in-frame clones are kept and a portion is missing. Of around 71,000 clones in the sample, nearly 85% were seen once. This specimen consisted of peripheral blood, obtained on day 0 of AZD1222 vaccination. This clonotype was sampled from an adult in good health. V usage is TRBV5-1 and J usage is TRBJ2-3; D unresolved. CDR3 sequence reads: CASSLRSSLDTQYF. The CDR3 nucleotides read TGCGCCAGCAGCTTGAGGTCGTCGCTAGATACGCAGTATTTT.